Reported below is one T cell receptor beta chain. Its target is not known. Using immunoSEQ multiplex PCR, the repertoire was profiled, and TCRdb retains in-frame clones only, with some absent. The top ten hold about 12% of the sample, which has around 450,000 clones, approximately 92% seen once. Treatment meaning: about 20 received Ad26.COV2.S at low or high dose, single or two shots; about 5 received placebo; per-sample allocation not given. Vaccine and placebo recipients were sampled on day 63 after the first injection. The data are from a study of Ad26.COV2.S vaccination and SARS-CoV-2 variants. Whole-study context: The donor participated in the COV1001 trial, in its Ad26.COV2.S arm. Intramuscularly, Ad26.COV2.S was given either once or twice, 56 days apart.

Study findings and constraints: Vaccinees displayed broader spike-specific TCR repertoires than placebo recipients. Analyses that measured TCR breadth and depth may have underestimated total T cell responses.

This CDR3 comprises 13 residues. V shed 2 bases and J shed 4 bases, with 7 bases lying between them. Looked up from germline, CDR1 is SGHKS and CDR2 is YYEKEE (reference sequence). This sample comprised peripheral blood, obtained in a trial of Ad26.COV2.S vaccine versus placebo. This receptor was taken from a person aged 18-65 years who received the Ad26.COV2.S COVID-19 vaccine or a placebo. The chain couples TRBV5-5 to TRBJ2-1; D is undetermined. DNA for the CDR3: TGTGCCAGCAGCTTCCTCGGGTACAATGAGCAGTTCTTC. Translated, it gives CASSFLGYNEQFF.